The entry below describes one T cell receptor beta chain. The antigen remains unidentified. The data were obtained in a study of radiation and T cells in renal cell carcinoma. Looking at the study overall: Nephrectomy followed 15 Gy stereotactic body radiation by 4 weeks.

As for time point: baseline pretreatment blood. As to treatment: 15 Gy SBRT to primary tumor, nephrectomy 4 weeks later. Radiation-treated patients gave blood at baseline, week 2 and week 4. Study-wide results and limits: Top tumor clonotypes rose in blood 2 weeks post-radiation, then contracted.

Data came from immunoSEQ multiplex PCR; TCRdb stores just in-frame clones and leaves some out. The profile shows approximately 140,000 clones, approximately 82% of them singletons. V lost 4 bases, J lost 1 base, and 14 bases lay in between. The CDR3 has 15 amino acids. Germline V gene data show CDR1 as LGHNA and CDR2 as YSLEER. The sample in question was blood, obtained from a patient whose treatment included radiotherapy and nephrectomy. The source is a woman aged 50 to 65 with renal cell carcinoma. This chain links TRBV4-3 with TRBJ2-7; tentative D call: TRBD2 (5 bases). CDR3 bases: TGCGCCAGCAGCCCCCCCTGGGAGTATTCCTACGAGCAGTACTTC. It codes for CASSPPWEYSYEQYF.